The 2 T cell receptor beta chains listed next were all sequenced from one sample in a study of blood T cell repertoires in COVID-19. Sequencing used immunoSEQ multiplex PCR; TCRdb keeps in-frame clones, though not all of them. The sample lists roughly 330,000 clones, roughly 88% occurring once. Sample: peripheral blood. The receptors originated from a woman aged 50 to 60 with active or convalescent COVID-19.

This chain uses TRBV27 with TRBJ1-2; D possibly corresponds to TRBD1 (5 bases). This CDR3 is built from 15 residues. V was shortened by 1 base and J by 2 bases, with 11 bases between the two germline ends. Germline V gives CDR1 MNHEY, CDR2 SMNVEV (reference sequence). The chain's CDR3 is CASSLYGGGNYGYTF. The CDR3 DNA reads TGTGCCAGCAGTTTATACGGGGGTGGAAACTATGGCTACACCTTC.

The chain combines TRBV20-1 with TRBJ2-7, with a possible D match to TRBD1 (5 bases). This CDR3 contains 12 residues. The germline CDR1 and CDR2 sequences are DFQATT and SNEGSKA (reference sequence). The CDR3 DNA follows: TGCAGCCCTAGTACAGGCTCCTACGAGCAGTACTTC. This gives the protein CSPSTGSYEQYF.